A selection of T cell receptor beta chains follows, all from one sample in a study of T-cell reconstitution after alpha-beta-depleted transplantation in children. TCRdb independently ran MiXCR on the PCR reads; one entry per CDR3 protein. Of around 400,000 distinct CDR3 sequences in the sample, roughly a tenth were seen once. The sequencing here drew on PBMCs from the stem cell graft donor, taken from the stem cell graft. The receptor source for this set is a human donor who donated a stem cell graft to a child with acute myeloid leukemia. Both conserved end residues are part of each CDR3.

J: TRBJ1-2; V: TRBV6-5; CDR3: CASYREGYGYTF
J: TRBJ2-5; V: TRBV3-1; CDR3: CASSQSGGAQYF
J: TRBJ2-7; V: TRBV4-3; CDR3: CASSQDPRGVEQYF
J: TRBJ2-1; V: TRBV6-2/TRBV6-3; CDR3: CASSSTSALWNEQFF
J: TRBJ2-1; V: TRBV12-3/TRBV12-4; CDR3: CASSNSPGQVDEQFF
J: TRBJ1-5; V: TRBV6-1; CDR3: CASRRTGLVNQPQHF
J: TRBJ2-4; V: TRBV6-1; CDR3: CASSKTTLAKNIQYF
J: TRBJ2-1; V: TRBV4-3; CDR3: CASSQDRRYNEQFF
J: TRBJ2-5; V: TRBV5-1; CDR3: CASSLSSFETQYF
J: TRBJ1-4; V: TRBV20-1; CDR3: CSARWPGLEEKLFF
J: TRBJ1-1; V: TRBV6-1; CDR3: CASRDPGQGNTEAFF
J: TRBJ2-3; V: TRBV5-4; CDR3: CASSSTGLFTDTQYF
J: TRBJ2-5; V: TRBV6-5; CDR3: CASSYGAAGVADQETQYF
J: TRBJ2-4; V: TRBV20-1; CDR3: CSARDGGAGGGFIQYF
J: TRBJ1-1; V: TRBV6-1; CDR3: CASSGQGATEAFF
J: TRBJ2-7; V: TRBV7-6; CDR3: CASSLGGQLYEQYF
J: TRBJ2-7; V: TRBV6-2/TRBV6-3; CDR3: CASMESYEQYF
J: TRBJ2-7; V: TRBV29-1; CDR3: CSVAWAGQGAREQYF
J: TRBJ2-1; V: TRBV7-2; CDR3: CASSFLGHEQFF
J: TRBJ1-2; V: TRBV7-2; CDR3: CASSLYGGQTNYGYTF
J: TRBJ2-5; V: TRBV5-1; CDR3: CASSSTGGGQETQYF
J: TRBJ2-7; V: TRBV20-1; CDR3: CSATGTSGSASYEQYF
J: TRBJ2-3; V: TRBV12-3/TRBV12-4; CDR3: CASSFDYRADTQYF
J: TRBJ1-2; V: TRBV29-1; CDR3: CSAVQAFGYTF
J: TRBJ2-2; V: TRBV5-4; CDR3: CASSPRTSDNTGELFF
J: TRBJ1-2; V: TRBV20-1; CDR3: CSARVSGEANYGYTF
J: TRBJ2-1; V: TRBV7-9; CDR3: CASSPLLGRVDEQFF
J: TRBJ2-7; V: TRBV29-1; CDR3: CSVVPGTSSYEQYF
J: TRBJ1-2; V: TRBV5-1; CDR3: CASSRDSNYGYTF
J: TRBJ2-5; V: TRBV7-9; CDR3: CASSPRLLQETQYF
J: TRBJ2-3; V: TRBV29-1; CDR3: CSVVRGIHNTQYF
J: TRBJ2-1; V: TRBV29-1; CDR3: CSVEDGAEQFF
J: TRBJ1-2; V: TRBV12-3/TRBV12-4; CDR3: CASSTTGLGGYTF
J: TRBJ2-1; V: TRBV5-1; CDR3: CASSPPRAGETTYNEQFF
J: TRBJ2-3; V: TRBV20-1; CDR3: CSASGTDTQYF
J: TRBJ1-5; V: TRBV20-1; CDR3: CSASTNRQTGPYSNQPQHF
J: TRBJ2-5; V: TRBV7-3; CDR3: CASSFVRGVETQYF
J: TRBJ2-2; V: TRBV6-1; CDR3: CASISSVGGTGELFF
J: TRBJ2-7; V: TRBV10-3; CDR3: CAISESEGSSYEQYF